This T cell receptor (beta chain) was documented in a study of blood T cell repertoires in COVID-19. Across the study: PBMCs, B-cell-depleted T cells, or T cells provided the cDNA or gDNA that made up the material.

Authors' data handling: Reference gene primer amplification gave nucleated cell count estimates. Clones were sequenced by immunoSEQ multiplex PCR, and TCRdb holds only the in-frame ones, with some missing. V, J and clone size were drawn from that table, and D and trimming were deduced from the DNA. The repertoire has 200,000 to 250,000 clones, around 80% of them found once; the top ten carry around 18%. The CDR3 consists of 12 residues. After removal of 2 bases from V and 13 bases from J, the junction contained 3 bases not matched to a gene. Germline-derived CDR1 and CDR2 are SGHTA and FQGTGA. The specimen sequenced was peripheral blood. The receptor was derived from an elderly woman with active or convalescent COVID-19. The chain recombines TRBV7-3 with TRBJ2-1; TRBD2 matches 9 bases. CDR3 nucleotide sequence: TGTGCCAGCAGCTTAGCTAGCGGGGAACAGTTCTTC. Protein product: CASSLASGEQFF.